This T cell receptor beta chain emerged from a study of memory CD4+ T cells and cytomegalovirus serostatus. The sort gate was single viable CD3+CD4+CD8-CD45RO+ cells for memory CD4+ T cells. V was shortened by 0 bases and J by 11 bases, with 14 bases between the two germline ends. The germline V gene has CDR1 SQVTM and CDR2 ANQGSEA. The CDR3 runs 12 residues. This clone was picked up a small number of times. Other DNA variants within this sample encode the same CDR3. Sequencing used immunoSEQ multiplex PCR; TCRdb keeps in-frame clones, though not all of them. The repertoire has about 42,000 clones, roughly 78% of them found once; the top ten carry approximately 0.97%.

The sequencing sample was made of memory CD4+ T cells from blood. This chain connects TRBV29-1 to TRBJ2-7, with a weak D call TRBD1 (5 bases). The receptor was isolated from an adult in good health and CMV-seronegative. CDR3 loop: CSVEDGRGAEYF. The CDR3 nucleotides read TGCAGCGTTGAAGATGGAAGGGGCGCGGAGTACTTC.